One and the same sample provided the 25 T cell receptor beta chains below, sequenced in a study of shared clonotypes between healthy human individuals. Only in-frame clones appear in the TCRdb table, and some are missing; sequencing was by immunoSEQ multiplex PCR. Found here are a few million clones, approximately 92% of them singletons; the top ten hold over 0.12%. Source material: naive CD4+ T cells sorted from blood. Subset defined: CD45RA+ positively selected. Receptor source: a man in his late teens or twenties in good health.

This clone has just one count. The chain links TRBV9 to TRBJ2-5; 11 positions agree with TRBD2. Germline assignment: CDR1 SGDLS and CDR2 YYNGEE. With 0 bases clipped from V and 0 bases from J, the junction kept 4 bases outside the gene matches. The CDR3 has 17 residues. The CDR3 sequence is CASSVALAGGNQETQYF. In DNA, the CDR3 is TGTGCCAGCAGCGTAGCGCTAGCGGGGGGTAACCAAGAGACCCAGTACTTC.

To note about this clone: The same CDR3 also results from other DNA sequences found in this sample. The chain couples TRBV2 to TRBJ2-3; D remains unclear. The V gene lost 2 bases and the J gene lost 6 bases, with 6 bases spanning the gap. The CDR3 runs 12 residues. Germline loops: CDR1 SNHLY, CDR2 FYNNEI. The CDR3 nucleotides are TGTGCCAGCAGTGAACTTGTTGATACGCAGTATTTT. It codes for CASSELVDTQYF.

The J gene is TRBJ2-2, the V gene TRBV5-4; TRBD2 agrees at 7 bases. CDR1 and CDR2 from the germline V gene are SGHNT and YYREEE (reference sequence). With V trimmed by 0 bases and J by 4 bases, 6 bases remained unmatched. The CDR3 has 16 amino acids. DNA of the CDR3: TGTGCCAGCAGCTTGGGGGCGGGGGTCGGCACCGGGGAGCTGTTTTTT. It specifies CASSLGAGVGTGELFF.

The chain carries TRBV10-3 and TRBJ1-2; no firm D call. This CDR3 is built from 12 residues. The V gene lost 4 bases and the J gene lost 7 bases, with 10 bases spanning the gap. The germline gives CDR1 ENHRY, CDR2 SYGVKD. The CDR3, as DNA: TGTGCCATCAGTGCCGGGGAGGCTGGCTACACCTTC. It encodes CAISAGEAGYTF.

The chain recombines TRBV4-3 with TRBJ2-3; TRBD1 might be the D (6 bases). Trimming shortened V by 4 bases and J by 1 base, and 21 bases separated the two germline ends. Germline CDR1 is LGHNA and CDR2 is YSLEER. The length of the CDR3 is 18 residues. Here the CDR3 DNA reads TGCGCCAGCAGCCTCCGAAAGCCTCAGGGGCTAGGCACAGATACGCAGTATTTT. Its translation: CASSLRKPQGLGTDTQYF.

V is TRBV5-4 and J is TRBJ1-6; no firm D call. This CDR3 spans 14 amino acids. From germline, CDR1 is SGHNT and CDR2 YYREEE (reference sequence). V was shortened by 6 bases and J by 6 bases, with 13 bases between the two germline ends. The CDR3 sequence: CASKGAVSNSPLHF. The CDR3 DNA follows: TGTGCCAGCAAAGGTGCAGTCTCTAATTCACCCCTCCACTTT.

As for this clone: The same CDR3 also results from other DNA sequences found in this sample. The chain uses TRBV5-4 and TRBJ2-7; 7 bases agree with TRBD2. Germline loops: CDR1 SGHNT, CDR2 YYREEE (reference sequence). The V and J ends lost 0 bases and 3 bases, in that order; junction bases with no gene match: 6. This CDR3 spans 15 amino acids. The DNA of the CDR3 is TGTGCCAGCAGCTTGGGAGCTAGCGGAGTCTACGAGCAGTACTTC. Translated, it gives CASSLGASGVYEQYF.

The genes are TRBV6-1 and TRBJ1-5, with 8 bases aligning to TRBD1. The CDR3 extends over 15 amino acids. CDR1 and CDR2 (germline): MNHNS, SASEGT. V dropped 10 bases and J dropped 5; count of bases not matched to a gene: 13. This chain's CDR3 is CATTFRQGMDQPQHF. The CDR3 DNA sequence: TGTGCCACCACCTTCCGACAGGGGATGGATCAGCCCCAGCATTTT.

This clone was seen a few times. The chain recombines TRBV30 with TRBJ2-2; the D is unclear. V shed 4 bases and J shed 5 bases, with 11 bases lying between them. Germline V gene lookup returns CDR1 GTSNPN and CDR2 SVGIG (reference sequence). This CDR3 comprises 13 residues. The CDR3 nucleotides are TGTGCCTGGAATCCGGGTCTAACCGGGGAGCTGTTTTTT. Encoded protein: CAWNPGLTGELFF.

The V and J genes are TRBV10-3 and TRBJ2-7; 8 nucleotides match TRBD1. With 11 bases clipped from V and 2 bases from J, the junction kept 14 bases outside the gene matches. Germline V gene sequence: CDR1 ENHRY, CDR2 SYGVKD. This CDR3 region has 15 residues. The CDR3 nucleotides are TGTGCCCCGATTGGCTTTTCAGGGGGCACCTACGAGCAGTACTTC. It is translated as CAPIGFSGGTYEQYF.

This clone was observed once. The CDR3 DNA reads TGTGCCAGCACCTCCCCTCTCAGTCAGCCCCAGCATTTT. Translation gives CASTSPLSQPQHF. V gene TRBV28 combines with J gene TRBJ1-5; D is uncertain. Germline lookup yields CDR1 MDHEN and CDR2 SYDVKM. The CDR3 consists of 13 residues. V lost 7 bases to trimming and J lost 6 bases, with 13 bases between them.

V is TRBV2 and J is TRBJ2-1, with D perhaps TRBD2 (5 bases). The ends were cut back, 3 bases at V and 9 bases at J, with 12 bases in the middle. This CDR3 spans 13 amino acids. Germline lookup yields CDR1 SNHLY and CDR2 FYNNEI. The CDR3 loop reads CASSDRGKSEQFF. Here the CDR3 DNA reads TGTGCCAGCAGTGACCGGGGTAAAAGTGAGCAGTTCTTC.

The gene calls are TRBV10-3 and TRBJ1-5; D uncertain. The CDR3 runs to 14 residues. Germline CDR1 reads ENHRY; CDR2 reads SYGVKD. The V end was cut by 2 bases, the J end by 7 bases, with 12 bases between. CDR3 region: CAISETQVGQPQHF. In DNA, the CDR3 is TGTGCCATCAGTGAGACGCAAGTTGGCCAGCCCCAGCATTTT.

As regards this clone: The same CDR3 also results from other DNA sequences found in this sample. The chain uses TRBV7-2 and TRBJ1-2; D gene uncertain. The CDR3 is made up of 12 amino acids. V was trimmed by 4 bases and J by 4 bases, leaving 7 bases between them. Germline lookup yields CDR1 SGHTA and CDR2 FQGNSA. CDR3 sequence reads: CASSSLLYGYTF. The CDR3 DNA sequence: TGTGCCAGCAGCTCCCTCCTCTATGGCTACACCTTC.

The J gene is TRBJ2-3, the V gene TRBV29-1; the match to TRBD1 covers 8 bases. Germline-derived CDR1 and CDR2 are SQVTM and ANQGSEA. Germline trimming cut 7 bases from V and 4 bases from J; bases unmatched to any gene: 16. The CDR3 has 16 amino acids. The CDR3: CSALRVQGAAADTQYF. CDR3 bases: TGCAGCGCTCTGAGGGTTCAGGGGGCCGCTGCAGATACGCAGTATTTT.

On this clone: Relative to the germline gene, one junction end is altered; a read error may explain this. The J gene is TRBJ2-7, the V gene TRBV2, with TRBD1 identical over 11 bases. Germline-derived CDR1 and CDR2 are SNHLY and FYNNEI. CDR3 length: 12 amino acids. The CDR3 reads CASSDGVGTGGF. DNA of the CDR3: TGTGCCAGCAGTGATGGCGTGGGGACAGGGGGCTTC.

V and J are TRBV6-6 and TRBJ2-7; D gene ambiguous. The CDR3 runs 14 residues. The germline CDR1 and CDR2 sequences are MNHNY and SVGAGI (reference sequence). The V end was cut by 2 bases, the J end by 2 bases, with 10 bases between. The CDR3 protein is CASSYESGPYEQYF. As DNA, the CDR3 is TGTGCCAGCAGTTACGAGTCTGGACCCTACGAGCAGTACTTC.

V is TRBV18 and J is TRBJ2-1; a weak D match, TRBD1 (6 bases). Between the trimmed V and J ends, which lost 1 base and 5 bases, there was a span of 12 bases. CDR3 size: 15 residues. The germline V gene has CDR1 KGHSH and CDR2 LQKENI. The CDR3 loop reads CASSPRLGADNEQFF. The CDR3 DNA follows: TGTGCCAGCTCACCACGGTTGGGGGCAGACAATGAGCAGTTCTTC.

This chain links TRBV6-6 with TRBJ2-5; D possibly matches TRBD1 or TRBD2 (5 bases each). Looked up from germline, CDR1 is MNHNY and CDR2 is SVGAGI (reference sequence). The germline V and J ends were trimmed by 6 bases and 7 bases, with 12 bases remaining between them. CDR3 length: 12 residues. The CDR3 sequence is CASSGTYGTQYF. In nucleotides, the CDR3 is TGTGCCAGCAGCGGGACCTACGGGACCCAGTACTTC.

The chain uses TRBV4-3 and TRBJ2-2; the D gene could be TRBD1 or TRBD2 (5 bases each). Trimming took 3 bases from V and 2 from J, leaving 10 bases between them. CDR3 length: 15 amino acids. Per germline, CDR1 LGHNA and CDR2 YSLEER. CDR3 coding DNA: TGCGCCAGCAGCCACGGGACCCCTAACACCGGGGAGCTGTTTTTT. Residues: CASSHGTPNTGELFF.

V usage is TRBV7-9 and J usage is TRBJ1-1; D perhaps matches TRBD1 (5 bases). The CDR3 is 18 residues long. CDR1 is SEHNR, CDR2 FQNEAQ, per germline (reference sequence). V was trimmed by 5 bases and J by 6 bases, leaving 28 bases between them. The CDR3 spells CASSKMGRTLKGRAEAFF. The CDR3 region has the DNA TGTGCCAGCAGCAAGATGGGACGGACCCTAAAGGGACGCGCTGAAGCTTTCTTT.

The chain recombines TRBV5-1 with TRBJ2-7; D gene uncertain. There are 14 residues in the CDR3. The V and J ends lost 4 bases and 3 bases respectively, with 14 bases between them. The germline V gene has CDR1 SGHRS and CDR2 YFSETQ. The CDR3 sequence is CASSKTVSNYEQYF. The CDR3 region has the DNA TGCGCCAGCAGCAAAACAGTATCCAACTACGAGCAGTACTTC.

This clone was counted a few times. As DNA, the CDR3 is TGTGCCAGCAGCAATCGACAGGGGAAGGCTTTCTTT. It translates to CASSNRQGKAFF. The genes are TRBV28 and TRBJ1-1, with 8 bases that match TRBD1. The CDR3 runs to 12 residues. V lost 6 bases and J lost 11; bases outside the gene matches: 8. Germline values: CDR1 MDHEN, CDR2 SYDVKM.

The chain uses TRBV9 and TRBJ1-4, with D tentatively TRBD1 (5 bases). V was trimmed by 3 bases and J by 0 bases, leaving 9 bases between them. The CDR3 contains 15 residues. Germline V lookup: CDR1 SGDLS, CDR2 YYNGEE. The CDR3 DNA reads TGTGCCAGCAGCGCCAAGGGGTCAACTAATGAAAAACTGTTTTTT. Protein: CASSAKGSTNEKLFF.

This clone was recorded only once. This may come from a read error, since a much larger clone is one base off. Other DNA sequences in the same sample also yield this CDR3. The chain links TRBV18 to TRBJ1-5, with 7 bases that match TRBD1. Trimming at V came to 3 bases and at J to 5 bases, leaving 1 base not matched to a gene. This CDR3 is built from 13 residues. Per the germline V gene, CDR1 is KGHSH and CDR2 is LQKENI. The CDR3 region is CASSPDRDQPQHF. CDR3 bases: TGTGCCAGCTCACCCGACAGGGATCAGCCCCAGCATTTT.